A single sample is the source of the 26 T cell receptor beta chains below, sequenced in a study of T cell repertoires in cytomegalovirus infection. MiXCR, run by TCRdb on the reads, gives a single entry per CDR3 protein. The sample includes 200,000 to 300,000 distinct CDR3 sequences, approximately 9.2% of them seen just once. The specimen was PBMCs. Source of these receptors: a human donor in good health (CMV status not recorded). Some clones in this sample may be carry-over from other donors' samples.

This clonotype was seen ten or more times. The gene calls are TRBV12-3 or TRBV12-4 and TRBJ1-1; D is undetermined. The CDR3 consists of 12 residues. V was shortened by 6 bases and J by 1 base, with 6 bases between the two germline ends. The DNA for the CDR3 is TGTGCCAGCAGATTTGAGAACACTGAAGCTTTCTTT. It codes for CASRFENTEAFF.

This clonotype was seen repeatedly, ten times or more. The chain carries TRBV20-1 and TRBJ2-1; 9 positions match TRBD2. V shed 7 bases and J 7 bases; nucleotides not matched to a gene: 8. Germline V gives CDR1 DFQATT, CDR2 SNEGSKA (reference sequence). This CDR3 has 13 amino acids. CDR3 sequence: CSVPGLARNEQFF. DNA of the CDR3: TGCAGTGTCCCGGGACTAGCAAGGAATGAGCAGTTCTTC.

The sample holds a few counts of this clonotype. DNA of the CDR3: TGTGCCAGTCAGCCGGACAGATTGAACACTGAAGCTTTCTTT. It specifies CASQPDRLNTEAFF. The chain links TRBV2 to TRBJ1-1, with D possibly being TRBD1 (6 bases). The CDR3 covers 14 residues. V lost 9 bases to trimming and J lost 0 bases, with 14 bases between them. Per the germline V gene, CDR1 is SNHLY and CDR2 is FYNNEI.

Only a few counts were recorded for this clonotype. In DNA, the CDR3 is TGTGCCAGTAGTGCACTAGGGACTAGCGCCGAGCAGTACTTC. Translation: CASSALGTSAEQYF. V usage is TRBV19 and J usage is TRBJ2-7; 10 bases fit TRBD2. Germline V gives CDR1 LNHDA, CDR2 SQIVND (reference sequence). After removal of 5 bases from V and 6 bases from J, the junction contained 7 bases not matched to a gene. The CDR3 is 14 residues long.

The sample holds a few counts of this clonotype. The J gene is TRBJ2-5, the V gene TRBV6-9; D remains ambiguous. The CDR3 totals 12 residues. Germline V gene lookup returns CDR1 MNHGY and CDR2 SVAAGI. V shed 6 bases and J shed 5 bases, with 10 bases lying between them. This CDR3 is CASSRPAETQYF. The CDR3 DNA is TGTGCCAGCAGCCGACCTGCGGAGACCCAGTACTTC.

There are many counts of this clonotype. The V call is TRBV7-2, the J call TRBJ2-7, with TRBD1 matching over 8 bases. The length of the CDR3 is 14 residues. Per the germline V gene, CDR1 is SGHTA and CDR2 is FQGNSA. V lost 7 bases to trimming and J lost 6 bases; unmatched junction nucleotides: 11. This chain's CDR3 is CASTVTGGVGEQYF. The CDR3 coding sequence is TGTGCCAGCACGGTCACAGGGGGAGTAGGCGAGCAGTACTTC.

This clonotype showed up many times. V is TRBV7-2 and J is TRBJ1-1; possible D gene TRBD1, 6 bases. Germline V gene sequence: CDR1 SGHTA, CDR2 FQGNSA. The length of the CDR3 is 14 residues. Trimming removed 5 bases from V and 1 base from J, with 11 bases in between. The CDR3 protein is CASSRQVGNTEAFF. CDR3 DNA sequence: TGTGCCAGCAGCCGACAGGTGGGGAACACTGAAGCTTTCTTT.

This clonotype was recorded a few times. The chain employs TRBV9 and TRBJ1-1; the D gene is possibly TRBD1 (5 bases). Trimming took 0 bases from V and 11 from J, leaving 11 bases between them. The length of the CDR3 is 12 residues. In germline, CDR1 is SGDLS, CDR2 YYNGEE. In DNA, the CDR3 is TGTGCCAGCAGCGTAGGTGGAGGGGAGGCTTTCTTT. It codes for CASSVGGGEAFF. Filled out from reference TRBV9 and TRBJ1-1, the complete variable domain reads DSGVTQTPKHLITATGQRVTLRCSPRSGDLSVYWYQQSLDQGLQFLIQYYNGEERAKGNILERFSAQQFPDLHSELNLSSLELGDSALYFCASSVGGGEAFFGQGTRLTVV.

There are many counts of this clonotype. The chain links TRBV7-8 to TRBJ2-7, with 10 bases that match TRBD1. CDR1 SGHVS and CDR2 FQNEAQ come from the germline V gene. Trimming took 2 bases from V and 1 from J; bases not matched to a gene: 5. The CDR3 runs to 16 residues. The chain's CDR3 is CASSLPGQGSSYEQYF. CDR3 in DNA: TGTGCCAGCAGCTTACCGGGACAGGGGAGTTCCTACGAGCAGTACTTC.

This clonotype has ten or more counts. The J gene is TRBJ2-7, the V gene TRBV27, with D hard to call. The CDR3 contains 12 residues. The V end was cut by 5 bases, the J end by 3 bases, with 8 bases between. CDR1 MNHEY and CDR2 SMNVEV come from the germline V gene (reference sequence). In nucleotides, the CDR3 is TGTGCCAGCAGTGTTGTGGGCTACGAGCAGTACTTC. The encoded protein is CASSVVGYEQYF.

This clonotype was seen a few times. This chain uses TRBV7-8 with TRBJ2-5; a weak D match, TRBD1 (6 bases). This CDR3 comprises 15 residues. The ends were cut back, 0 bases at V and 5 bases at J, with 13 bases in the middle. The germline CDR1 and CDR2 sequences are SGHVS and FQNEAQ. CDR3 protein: CASSLARLGGETQYF. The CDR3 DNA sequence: TGTGCCAGCAGCTTAGCGCGATTAGGGGGTGAGACCCAGTACTTC.

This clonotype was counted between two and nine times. The CDR3 is CASSLGSDRGQPQHF. CDR3 DNA: TGTGCCAGCAGTTTAGGATCGGACAGGGGTCAGCCCCAGCATTTT. The gene calls are TRBV12-3 or TRBV12-4 and TRBJ1-5, with TRBD1 matching 9 bases. The trim removed 1 base at V and 6 bases at J, leaving 4 bases unmatched. The CDR3 has 15 amino acids.

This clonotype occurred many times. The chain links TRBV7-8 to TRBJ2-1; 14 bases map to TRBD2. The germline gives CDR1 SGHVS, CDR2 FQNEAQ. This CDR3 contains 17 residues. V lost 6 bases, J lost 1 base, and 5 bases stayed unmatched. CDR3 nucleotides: TGTGCCAGCAGTCGGGGACTAGCGGGGGATTCCTACAATGAGCAGTTCTTC. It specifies CASSRGLAGDSYNEQFF. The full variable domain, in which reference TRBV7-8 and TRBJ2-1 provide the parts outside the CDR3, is GAGVSQSPRYKVAKRGQDVALRCDPISGHVSLFWYQQALGQGPEFLTYFQNEAQLDKSGLPSDRFFAERPEGSVSTLKIQRTQQEDSAVYLCASSRGLAGDSYNEQFFGPGTRLTVL.

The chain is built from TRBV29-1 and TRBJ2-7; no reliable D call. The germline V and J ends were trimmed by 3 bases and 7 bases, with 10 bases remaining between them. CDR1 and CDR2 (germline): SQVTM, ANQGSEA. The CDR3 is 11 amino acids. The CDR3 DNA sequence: TGCAGCGTTGATTCTGGTTTTGAGCAGTACTTC. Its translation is CSVDSGFEQYF.

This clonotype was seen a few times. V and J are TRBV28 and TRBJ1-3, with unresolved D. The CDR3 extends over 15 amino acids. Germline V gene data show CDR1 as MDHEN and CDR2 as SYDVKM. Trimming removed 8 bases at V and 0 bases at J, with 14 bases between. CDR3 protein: CASGLHGFSGNTIYF. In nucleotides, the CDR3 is TGTGCCAGCGGCCTGCACGGGTTCTCTGGAAACACCATATATTTT.

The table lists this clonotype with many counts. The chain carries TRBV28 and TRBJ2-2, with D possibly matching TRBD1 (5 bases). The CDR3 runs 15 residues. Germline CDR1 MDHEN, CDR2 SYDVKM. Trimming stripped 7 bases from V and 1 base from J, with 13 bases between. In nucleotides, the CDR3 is TGTGCCAGCACTTCACCGCAGGGGAACACCGGGGAGCTGTTTTTT. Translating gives CASTSPQGNTGELFF.

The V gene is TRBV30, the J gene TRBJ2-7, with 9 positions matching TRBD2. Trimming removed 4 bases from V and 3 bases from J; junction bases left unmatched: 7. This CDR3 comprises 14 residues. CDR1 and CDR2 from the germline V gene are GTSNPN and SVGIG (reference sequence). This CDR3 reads CAWKLAGSVYEQYF. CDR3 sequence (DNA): TGTGCCTGGAAGCTAGCGGGAAGTGTCTACGAGCAGTACTTC.

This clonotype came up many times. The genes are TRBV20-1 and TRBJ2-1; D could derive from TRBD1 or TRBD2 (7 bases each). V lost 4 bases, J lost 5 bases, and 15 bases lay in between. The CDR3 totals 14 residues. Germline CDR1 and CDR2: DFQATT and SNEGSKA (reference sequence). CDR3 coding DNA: TGCAGTGCTACCAGGGGGGGTAGGAACAATGAGCAGTTCTTC. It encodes CSATRGGRNNEQFF.

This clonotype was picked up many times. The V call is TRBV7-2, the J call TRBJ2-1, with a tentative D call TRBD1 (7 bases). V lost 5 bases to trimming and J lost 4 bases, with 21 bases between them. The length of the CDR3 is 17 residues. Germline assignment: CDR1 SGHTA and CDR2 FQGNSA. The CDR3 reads CASSRHGRTGLYNEQFF. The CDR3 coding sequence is TGTGCCAGCAGCCGGCATGGGAGGACAGGATTATACAATGAGCAGTTCTTC.

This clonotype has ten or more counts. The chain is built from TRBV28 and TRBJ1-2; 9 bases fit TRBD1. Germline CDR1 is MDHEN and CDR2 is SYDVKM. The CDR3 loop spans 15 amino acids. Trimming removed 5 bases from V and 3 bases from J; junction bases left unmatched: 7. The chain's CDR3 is CASSPGTGPHYGYTF. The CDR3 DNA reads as TGTGCCAGCAGTCCAGGGACAGGGCCACACTATGGCTACACCTTC.

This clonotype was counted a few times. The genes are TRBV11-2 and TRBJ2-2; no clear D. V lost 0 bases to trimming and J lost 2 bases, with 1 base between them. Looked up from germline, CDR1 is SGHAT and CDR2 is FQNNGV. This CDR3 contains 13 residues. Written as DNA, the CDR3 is TGTGCCAGCAGCTTAGATAACACCGGGGAGCTGTTTTTT. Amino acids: CASSLDNTGELFF.

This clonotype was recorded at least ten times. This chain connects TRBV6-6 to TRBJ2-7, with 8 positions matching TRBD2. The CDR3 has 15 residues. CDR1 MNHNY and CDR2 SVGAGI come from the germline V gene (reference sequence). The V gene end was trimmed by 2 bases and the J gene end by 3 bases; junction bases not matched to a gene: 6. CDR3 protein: CASSYKGLGNYEQYF. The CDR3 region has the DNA TGTGCCAGCAGTTACAAGGGACTAGGGAACTACGAGCAGTACTTC.

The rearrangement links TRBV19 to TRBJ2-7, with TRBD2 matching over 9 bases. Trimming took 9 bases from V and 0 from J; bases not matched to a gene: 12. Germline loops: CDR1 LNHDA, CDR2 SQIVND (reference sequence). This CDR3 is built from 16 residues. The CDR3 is CASSPGLALYSYEQYF. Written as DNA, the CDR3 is TGTGCCAGCTCCCCGGGACTAGCCCTTTACTCCTACGAGCAGTACTTC.

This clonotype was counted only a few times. The CDR3 loop reads CASSQGLFGQGPKNTEAFF. The CDR3 nucleotides are TGTGCCAGCAGCCAAGGTCTCTTCGGTCAGGGGCCGAAGAACACTGAAGCTTTCTTT. The rearrangement joins TRBV14 to TRBJ1-1; TRBD1 is a possible D gene (6 bases). Trimming shortened V by 1 base and J by 1 base, and 22 bases separated the two germline ends. The germline V gene has CDR1 SGHDN and CDR2 FVKESK. The CDR3 runs 19 residues.

In DNA form, the CDR3 reads TGTGCCTGGAGCCCGGGATACTCTGGAAACACCATATATTTT. This codes for CAWSPGYSGNTIYF. J is TRBJ1-3 and V is TRBV30; D is uncertain. Germline CDR1 reads GTSNPN; CDR2 reads SVGIG (reference sequence). Trimming took off 3 bases at V and 0 bases at J, with 9 bases between the two ends. The CDR3 runs 14 residues. Filled out from reference TRBV30 and TRBJ1-3, the complete variable domain reads SQTIHQWPATLVQPVGSPLSLECTVEGTSNPNLYWYRQAAGRGLQLLFYSVGIGQISSEVPQNLSASRPQDRQFILSSKKLLLSDSGFYLCAWSPGYSGNTIYFGEGSWLTVV.

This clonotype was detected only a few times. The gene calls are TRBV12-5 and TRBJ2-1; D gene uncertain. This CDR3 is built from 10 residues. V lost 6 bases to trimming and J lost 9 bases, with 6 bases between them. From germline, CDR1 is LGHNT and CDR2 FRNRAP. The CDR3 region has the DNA TGTGCTAGTGGGGTGAGTGAGCAGTTCTTC. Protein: CASGVSEQFF.